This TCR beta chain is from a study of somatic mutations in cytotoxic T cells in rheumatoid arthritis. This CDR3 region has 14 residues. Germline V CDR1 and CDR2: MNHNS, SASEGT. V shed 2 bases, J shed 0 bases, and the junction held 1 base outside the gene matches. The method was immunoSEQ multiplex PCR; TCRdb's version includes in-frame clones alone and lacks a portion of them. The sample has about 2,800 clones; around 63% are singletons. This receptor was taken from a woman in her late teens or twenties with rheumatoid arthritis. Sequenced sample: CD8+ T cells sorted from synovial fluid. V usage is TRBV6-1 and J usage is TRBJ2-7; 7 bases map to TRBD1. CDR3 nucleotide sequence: TGTGCCAGCAGTGAATGGACAGGCTCCTACGAGCAGTACTTC. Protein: CASSEWTGSYEQYF.